Listed below are T cell receptor beta chains from one sample, sequenced in a study of T cells in localized non-small cell lung cancer. The repertoire was sequenced with immunoSEQ multiplex PCR; TCRdb's copy has only in-frame clones and lacks some. This table has approximately 19,000 clones, about 83% appearing once. This specimen consisted of peripheral blood, obtained before any cancer treatment. The receptor set was obtained from a man aged 35-75 years with stage I lung adenocarcinoma. CDR3s include the opening cysteine and the closing phenylalanine or tryptophan. The D gene is left open where the match is weak. Some rows have no size entry. The others give once, few or many, or a class for an expanded clone.

j_call v_call clone_size d_call cdr3_nt cdr3_aa
TRBJ2-7 TRBV7-6 - TRBD2 TGTGCCAGCAGTTCCGAGACTAGCGGACTATACGAGCAGTACTTC CASSSETSGLYEQYF
TRBJ2-1 TRBV27 - TRBD2 TGTGCCAGCAGTCCAGGGACTAGCGGGAGCGCCTACAATGAGCAGTTCTTC CASSPGTSGSAYNEQFF
TRBJ2-5 TRBV19 - TRBD1 TGTGCCAGTAGTCCGCTAGGACAGGGAAAAGAGACCCAGTACTTC CASSPLGQGKETQYF
TRBJ2-7 TRBV7-9 - - TGTGCCAGCAGCTTAATCGGCAGCCCCTACGAGCAGTACTTC CASSLIGSPYEQYF
TRBJ2-2 TRBV28 few TRBD1 TGTGCCAGCAGTTTCCCCCTTCGTACAGGGGCCGGGGAGCTGTTTTTT CASSFPLRTGAGELFF
TRBJ2-2 TRBV25-1 - - TGTGCCAGCAGTGAGGGCGGAATGAACACCGGGGAGCTGTTTTTT CASSEGGMNTGELFF
TRBJ2-3 TRBV5-1 few - TGCGCCAGCAGCTTGCTATCCCTAGAAGGAGATACGCAGTATTTT CASSLLSLEGDTQYF
TRBJ1-3 TRBV2 once - TGTGCCAGCAGCCGGACTGAGAATCGAAACACCATATATTTT CASSRTENRNTIYF
TRBJ2-2 TRBV4-1 - - TGCGCCAGCAGCCAAGAAGGGGGGCTGGACACCGGGGAGCTGTTTTTT CASSQEGGLDTGELFF
TRBJ2-7 TRBV4-2 - - TGTGCCAGCAGCCAAGAGGAGTCACAGGTCTACGAGCAGTACTTC CASSQEESQVYEQYF
TRBJ2-7 TRBV5-1 few - TGCGCCAGCAGCTCAGCCAGCCCCCTAAGACAGGCCGAGCAGTACTTC CASSSASPLRQAEQYF
TRBJ1-1 TRBV7-9 - TRBD1 TGTGCCAGCAACCCATTGACAGGGCCCATGGCTGAAGCTTTCTTT CASNPLTGPMAEAFF
TRBJ2-7 TRBV28 - - TGTGCCAGCACCCTAGGGGCGGGACCCTACGAGCAGTACTTC CASTLGAGPYEQYF
TRBJ2-3 TRBV9 - TRBD2 TGTGCCAGCAGCGCCGGACTAGCGGGGGATATGGGCACAGATACGCAGTATTTT CASSAGLAGDMGTDTQYF
TRBJ1-1 TRBV9 once TRBD1 TGTGCCAGCAGCCTCGGACAGGCTGGGTTTGAAGCTTTCTTT CASSLGQAGFEAFF
TRBJ1-2 TRBV5-4 once - - CASSNGGAGQVALGTF
TRBJ1-2 TRBV7-9 - - TGTGCCAGCAGCTTGTTCGGGACACATAATGGCTACACCTTC CASSLFGTHNGYTF
TRBJ1-2 TRBV15 - - TGTGCCACCAGCAGAGACCACAGGGTGGCGGGTGATGGCTACACCTTC CATSRDHRVAGDGYTF
TRBJ1-1 TRBV28 - - TGTGCCAGCAGTTTAGGGCGACTGGGGAACACTGAAGCTTTCTTT CASSLGRLGNTEAFF
TRBJ1-1 TRBV27 - - TGTGCCAGCAGTGGGGGGACTGAAGCTTTCTTT CASSGGTEAFF
TRBJ1-1 TRBV5-5 once - TGTGCCAGCAGCTTGGGCTCGGACACTGAAGCTTTCTTT CASSLGSDTEAFF
TRBJ2-6 TRBV7-6 - TRBD1 TGTGCCAGCAGCCCCGGACAGGGATGGGCCAACGTCCTGACTTTC CASSPGQGWANVLTF
TRBJ1-2 TRBV9 - - TGTGCCAGCAGCCGAATGACAGGACAAAATAACTATGGCTACACCTTC CASSRMTGQNNYGYTF
TRBJ1-2 TRBV29-1 - TRBD1 TGCAGCGTTCTCTGGACAGGGGGCGTCGGTGGCTACACCTTC CSVLWTGGVGGYTF
TRBJ1-1 TRBV5-1 - - TGCGCCAGCAGCCCTAGACCGGGGGCTCAGAACACTGAAGCTTTCTTT CASSPRPGAQNTEAFF
TRBJ2-1 TRBV4-2 - TRBD2 TGTGCCAGCAGCCAAGATCACACTAGCGGTTACAATGAGCAGTTCTTC CASSQDHTSGYNEQFF
TRBJ2-1 TRBV7-8 - - TGTGCCAGCAGCTTAGCGTATCCAGACTACAATGAGCAGTTCTTC CASSLAYPDYNEQFF
TRBJ1-2 TRBV4-1 - - TGCGCCAGCAGCCAAGGCGACCGAGACGAGTATGGCTACACCTTC CASSQGDRDEYGYTF
TRBJ2-6 TRBV27 - - TGTGCCAGCAGTCCCAAGGGCTCTGGGGCCAACGTCCTGACTTTC CASSPKGSGANVLTF
TRBJ1-5 TRBV9 - - TGTGCCAGCAGCGTAGCCGGGACAAGCAATCAGCCCCAGCATTTT CASSVAGTSNQPQHF
TRBJ2-7 TRBV27 - - TGTGCCAGCAGTTTAGAGAGGTCCTACGAGCAGTACTTC CASSLERSYEQYF
TRBJ1-2 TRBV7-2 - - TGTGCCAGCAGCCTTGGGGGGCCAAACTATGGCTACACCTTC CASSLGGPNYGYTF
TRBJ1-6 TRBV7-2 - TRBD1 TGTGCCAGCAGCGTCGACAGGGGGCATAATTCACCCCTCCACTTT CASSVDRGHNSPLHF